Listed below are T cell receptor beta chains from one sample, sequenced in a study of type 1 regulatory T cells. TCRdb analysed the reads with MiXCR anew, one entry per CDR3 protein. The repertoire holds 15,000 or so distinct CDR3 sequences, roughly 13% seen once, with approximately 15% in the top ten. These receptors' antigens are unknown. The source material was cultured T cells, either the whole culture or a sorted T cell fraction (not recorded which). These receptors all stem from a human donor in good health. Each CDR3 is given with its conserved first and last residue. Each record gives: CDR3 protein, CDR3 DNA, J gene, V gene, clone size, D gene. A D gene is named only where the DNA matches it firmly. Clone size is given for some rows only: seen once, a few or many times, or a class if the clone is expanded.

CDR3aa: CAIKQGLGTEAFF
CDR3nt: TGTGCCATCAAACAGGGTCTGGGGACTGAAGCTTTCTTT
j_gene: TRBJ1-1
v_gene: TRBV10-3
abundance: many
d_gene: NA

CDR3aa: CASTAGPGNTIYF
CDR3nt: TGTGCCAGTACAGCAGGGCCTGGAAACACCATATATTTT
j_gene: TRBJ1-3
v_gene: TRBV19
abundance: many
d_gene: NA

CDR3aa: CASSLGPGQGPYNYGYTF
CDR3nt: TGTGCCAGCAGCTTAGGGCCGGGACAGGGGCCTTACAACTATGGCTACACCTTC
j_gene: TRBJ1-2
v_gene: TRBV5-4
abundance: few
d_gene: TRBD1

CDR3aa: CASSHLAGEQFF
CDR3nt: TGTGCCAGCAGTCACCTTGCTGGGGAGCAGTTCTTC
j_gene: TRBJ2-1
v_gene: TRBV7-2
abundance: many
d_gene: NA

CDR3aa: CAWSSRGDQPQHF
CDR3nt: TGTGCCTGGAGTTCTAGAGGGGATCAGCCCCAGCATTTT
j_gene: TRBJ1-5
v_gene: TRBV30
abundance: NA
d_gene: NA

CDR3aa: CATRLPPCSTYNEQFF
CDR3nt: TGTGCCACTCGTCTGCCACCGTGTTCCACCTACAATGAGCAGTTCTTC
j_gene: TRBJ2-1
v_gene: TRBV24-1
abundance: NA
d_gene: NA

CDR3aa: CASSGLASTGELFF
CDR3nt: TGTGCCAGTAGCGGACTAGCCTCCACCGGGGAGCTGTTTTTT
j_gene: TRBJ2-2
v_gene: TRBV19
abundance: many
d_gene: TRBD2

CDR3aa: CASTPGGNNQPQHF
CDR3nt: TGTGCCAGCACCCCGGGGGGAAACAATCAGCCCCAGCATTTT
j_gene: TRBJ1-5
v_gene: TRBV28
abundance: few
d_gene: NA

CDR3aa: CASSIQVQETQYF
CDR3nt: TGTGCCAGTAGTATTCAGGTCCAAGAGACCCAGTACTTC
j_gene: TRBJ2-5
v_gene: TRBV19
abundance: NA
d_gene: NA

CDR3aa: CATSRGSAGNQPQHF
CDR3nt: TGTGCCACCAGCAGAGGATCGGCGGGCAATCAGCCCCAGCATTTT
j_gene: TRBJ1-5
v_gene: TRBV15
abundance: many
d_gene: NA

CDR3aa: CASSSSTDTQYF
CDR3nt: TGTGCCAGCAGCTCATCAACAGATACGCAGTATTTT
j_gene: TRBJ2-3
v_gene: TRBV7-2
abundance: NA
d_gene: NA

CDR3aa: CSGTSQNIQYF
CDR3nt: TGCAGCGGGACTAGCCAAAACATTCAGTACTTC
j_gene: TRBJ2-4
v_gene: TRBV29-1
abundance: NA
d_gene: TRBD2

CDR3aa: CASSLGLAGGQETQYF
CDR3nt: TGTGCCAGCAGCTTGGGACTAGCGGGAGGGCAAGAGACCCAGTACTTC
j_gene: TRBJ2-5
v_gene: TRBV7-6
abundance: few
d_gene: TRBD2

CDR3aa: CAWSGQINQPQHF
CDR3nt: TGTGCCTGGTCGGGACAGATTAATCAGCCCCAGCATTTT
j_gene: TRBJ1-5
v_gene: TRBV30
abundance: few
d_gene: TRBD1

CDR3aa: CASSQEPSGTYNEQFF
CDR3nt: TGCGCCAGCAGCCAAGAGCCTAGCGGGACCTACAATGAGCAGTTCTTC
j_gene: TRBJ2-1
v_gene: TRBV4-3
abundance: many
d_gene: TRBD2

CDR3aa: CASSAGNTEAFF
CDR3nt: TGTGCCAGCTCGGCCGGGAACACTGAAGCTTTCTTT
j_gene: TRBJ1-1
v_gene: TRBV18
abundance: many
d_gene: NA

CDR3aa: CASSGKGLHTGELFF
CDR3nt: TGTGCCAGCTCAGGAAAAGGGCTACACACCGGGGAGCTGTTTTTT
j_gene: TRBJ2-2
v_gene: TRBV18
abundance: NA
d_gene: NA

CDR3aa: CASSGQGAIGANVLTF
CDR3nt: TGTGCCAGCAGCGGACAGGGGGCAATTGGGGCCAACGTCCTGACTTTC
j_gene: TRBJ2-6
v_gene: TRBV2
abundance: few
d_gene: TRBD1

CDR3aa: CASSFSAATYEQYF
CDR3nt: TGCGCCAGCAGCTTCTCGGCGGCGACCTACGAGCAGTACTTC
j_gene: TRBJ2-7
v_gene: TRBV5-1
abundance: many
d_gene: NA

CDR3aa: CASSISAVTYNEQFF
CDR3nt: TGTGCCAGTAGTATTTCAGCGGTTACCTACAATGAGCAGTTCTTC
j_gene: TRBJ2-1
v_gene: TRBV19
abundance: many
d_gene: NA

CDR3aa: CASSFNSGIQETQYF
CDR3nt: TGTGCCAGCAGTTTCAATTCGGGGATCCAAGAGACCCAGTACTTC
j_gene: TRBJ2-5
v_gene: TRBV12-3/TRBV12-4
abundance: many
d_gene: NA

CDR3aa: CSALAFGSAAFGNEQFF
CDR3nt: TGCAGCGCCCTCGCCTTCGGGAGTGCGGCCTTTGGCAATGAGCAGTTCTTC
j_gene: TRBJ2-1
v_gene: TRBV29-1
abundance: many
d_gene: NA

CDR3aa: CAWNLRRQGSYGYTF
CDR3nt: TGTGCCTGGAACCTCCGTAGACAGGGAAGCTATGGCTACACCTTC
j_gene: TRBJ1-2
v_gene: TRBV30
abundance: many
d_gene: TRBD1

CDR3aa: CASSFSTRDTDTQYF
CDR3nt: TGCGCCAGCAGCTTTTCGACCCGGGACACAGATACGCAGTATTTT
j_gene: TRBJ2-3
v_gene: TRBV5-1
abundance: many
d_gene: NA

CDR3aa: CASSADSGRVGNEQFF
CDR3nt: TGTGCCAGCAGCGCTGATAGCGGGAGAGTGGGCAATGAGCAGTTCTTC
j_gene: TRBJ2-1
v_gene: TRBV9
abundance: medium-sized
d_gene: TRBD2

CDR3aa: CASSLGRNNEQFF
CDR3nt: TGCGCCAGCAGCTTGGGAAGGAACAATGAGCAGTTCTTC
j_gene: TRBJ2-1
v_gene: TRBV5-1
abundance: many
d_gene: NA

CDR3aa: CASDPGQGNEQYF
CDR3nt: TGCGCCAGTGACCCGGGACAGGGAAACGAGCAGTACTTC
j_gene: TRBJ2-7
v_gene: TRBV5-1
abundance: many
d_gene: TRBD1

CDR3aa: CSVTKLRSSPTEAFF
CDR3nt: TGCAGCGTCACAAAACTAAGAAGCAGCCCAACTGAAGCTTTCTTT
j_gene: TRBJ1-1
v_gene: TRBV29-1
abundance: few
d_gene: NA

CDR3aa: CSAISGSSSYNEQFF
CDR3nt: TGCAGTGCTATTAGCGGATCTAGCTCCTACAATGAGCAGTTCTTC
j_gene: TRBJ2-1
v_gene: TRBV20-1
abundance: few
d_gene: NA

CDR3aa: CASRRSRGNYGYTF
CDR3nt: TGTGCCAGCAGAAGATCCAGGGGTAACTATGGCTACACCTTC
j_gene: TRBJ1-2
v_gene: TRBV7-2
abundance: many
d_gene: NA

CDR3aa: CASSSQRDATIYF
CDR3nt: TGTGCCAGCAGCTCTCAAAGGGACGCCACCATATATTTT
j_gene: TRBJ1-3
v_gene: TRBV7-2
abundance: many
d_gene: NA

CDR3aa: CASSPGAAVYEQYF
CDR3nt: TGTGCCAGCTCACCCGGGGCAGCAGTTTACGAGCAGTACTTC
j_gene: TRBJ2-7
v_gene: TRBV18
abundance: many
d_gene: NA

CDR3aa: CASSVTGGLEKLFF
CDR3nt: TGTGCCAGCAGCGTAACAGGGGGTCTGGAAAAACTGTTTTTT
j_gene: TRBJ1-4
v_gene: TRBV9
abundance: many
d_gene: TRBD1

CDR3aa: CASSRSGGLSYNEQFF
CDR3nt: TGTGCCAGCAGCCGTTCGGGCGGGCTCTCCTACAATGAGCAGTTCTTC
j_gene: TRBJ2-1
v_gene: TRBV6-5
abundance: many
d_gene: NA

CDR3aa: CASSLVLAGVETQYF
CDR3nt: TGTGCCAGCAGCTTGGTACTAGCGGGAGTCGAGACCCAGTACTTC
j_gene: TRBJ2-5
v_gene: TRBV5-6
abundance: many
d_gene: TRBD2

CDR3aa: CASSLVGQGPYNEQFF
CDR3nt: TGTGCCAGCAGCTTAGTGGGACAGGGGCCCTACAATGAGCAGTTCTTC
j_gene: TRBJ2-1
v_gene: TRBV7-3
abundance: many
d_gene: TRBD1

CDR3aa: CASSLEVGGFEQYF
CDR3nt: TGCGCCAGCAGCTTGGAGGTAGGGGGATTCGAGCAGTACTTC
j_gene: TRBJ2-7
v_gene: TRBV5-1
abundance: medium-sized
d_gene: NA

CDR3aa: CASSRSLGNTIYF
CDR3nt: TGTGCCAGCAGCAGGTCTCTGGGCAACACCATATATTTT
j_gene: TRBJ1-3
v_gene: TRBV11-2
abundance: many
d_gene: NA

CDR3aa: CASSGLTGTGSSGANVLTF
CDR3nt: TGTGCCAGCTCCGGCTTGACCGGGACGGGGAGCTCTGGGGCCAACGTCCTGACTTTC
j_gene: TRBJ2-6
v_gene: TRBV14
abundance: many
d_gene: NA

CDR3aa: CASSWGGYGEAFF
CDR3nt: TGTGCCAGCAGTTGGGGGGGATATGGGGAAGCTTTCTTT
j_gene: TRBJ1-1
v_gene: TRBV12-3/TRBV12-4
abundance: few
d_gene: NA

CDR3aa: CASSPDSGQPNQPQHF
CDR3nt: TGTGCCAGCTCACCAGACTCGGGACAGCCAAATCAGCCCCAGCATTTT
j_gene: TRBJ1-5
v_gene: TRBV18
abundance: many
d_gene: TRBD1

CDR3aa: CASSQARVTEAFF
CDR3nt: TGTGCCAGCAGCCAAGCTAGGGTGACTGAAGCTTTCTTT
j_gene: TRBJ1-1
v_gene: TRBV4-2
abundance: many
d_gene: NA